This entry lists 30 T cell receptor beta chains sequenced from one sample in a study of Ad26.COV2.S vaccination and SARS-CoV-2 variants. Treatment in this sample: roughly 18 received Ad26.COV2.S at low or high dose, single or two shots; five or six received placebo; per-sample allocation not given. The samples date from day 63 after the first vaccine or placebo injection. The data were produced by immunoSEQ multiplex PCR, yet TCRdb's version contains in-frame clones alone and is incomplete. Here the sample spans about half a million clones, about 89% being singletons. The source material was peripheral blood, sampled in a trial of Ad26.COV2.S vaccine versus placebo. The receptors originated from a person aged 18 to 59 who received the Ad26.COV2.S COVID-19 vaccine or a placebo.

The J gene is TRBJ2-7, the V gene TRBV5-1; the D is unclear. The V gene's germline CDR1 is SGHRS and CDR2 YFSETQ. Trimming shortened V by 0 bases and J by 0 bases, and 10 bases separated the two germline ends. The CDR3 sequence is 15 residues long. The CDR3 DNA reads TGCGCCAGCAGCTTGGGTGGCAGCGTCTCCTACGAGCAGTACTTC. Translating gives CASSLGGSVSYEQYF.

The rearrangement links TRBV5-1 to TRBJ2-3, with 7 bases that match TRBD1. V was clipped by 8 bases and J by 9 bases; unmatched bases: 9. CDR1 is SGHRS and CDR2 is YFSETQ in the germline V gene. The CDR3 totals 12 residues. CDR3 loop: CASTDREVTQYF. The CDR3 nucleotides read TGCGCCAGTACCGACAGGGAAGTAACGCAGTATTTT. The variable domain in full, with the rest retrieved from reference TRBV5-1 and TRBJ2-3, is KAGVTQTPRYLIKTRGQQVTLSCSPISGHRSVSWYQQTPGQGLQFLFEYFSETQRNKGNFPGRFSGRQFSNSRSEMNVSTLELGDSALYLCASTDREVTQYFGPGTRLTVL.

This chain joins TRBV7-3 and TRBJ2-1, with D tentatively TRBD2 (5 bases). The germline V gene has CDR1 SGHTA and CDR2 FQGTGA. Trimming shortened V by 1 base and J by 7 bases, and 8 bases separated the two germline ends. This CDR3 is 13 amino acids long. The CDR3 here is CASSLIEGNEQFF. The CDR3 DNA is TGTGCCAGCAGCTTAATCGAGGGTAATGAGCAGTTCTTC.

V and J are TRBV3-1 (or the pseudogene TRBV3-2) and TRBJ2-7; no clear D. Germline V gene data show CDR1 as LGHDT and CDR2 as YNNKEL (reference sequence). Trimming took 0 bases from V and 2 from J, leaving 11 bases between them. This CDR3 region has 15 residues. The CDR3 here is CASSQDLGGPYEQYF. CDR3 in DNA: TGTGCCAGCAGCCAAGATTTGGGCGGCCCCTACGAGCAGTACTTC.

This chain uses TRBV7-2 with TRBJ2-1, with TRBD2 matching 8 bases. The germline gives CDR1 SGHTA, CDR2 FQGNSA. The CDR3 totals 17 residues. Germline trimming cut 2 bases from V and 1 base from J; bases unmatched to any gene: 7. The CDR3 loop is CASSLSPGGRSYNEQFF. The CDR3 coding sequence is TGTGCCAGCAGCTTATCCCCGGGAGGGCGGTCCTACAATGAGCAGTTCTTC.

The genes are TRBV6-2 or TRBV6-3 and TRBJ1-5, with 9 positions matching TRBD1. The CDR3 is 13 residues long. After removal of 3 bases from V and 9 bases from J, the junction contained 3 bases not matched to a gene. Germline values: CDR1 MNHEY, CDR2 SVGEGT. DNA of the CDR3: TGTGCCAGCAGTTATACAGGGGGCGCGCCCCAGCATTTT. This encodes CASSYTGGAPQHF.

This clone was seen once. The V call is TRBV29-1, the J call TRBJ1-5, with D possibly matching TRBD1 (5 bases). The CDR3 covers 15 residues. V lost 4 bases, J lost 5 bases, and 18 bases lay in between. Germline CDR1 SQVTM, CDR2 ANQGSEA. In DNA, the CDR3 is TGCAGCGTTGTAATATCTGGGGCAGGAGATCAGCCCCAGCATTTT. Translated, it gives CSVVISGAGDQPQHF. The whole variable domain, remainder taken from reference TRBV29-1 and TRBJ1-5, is SAVISQKPSRDICQRGTSLTIQCQVDSQVTMMFWYRQQPGQSLTLIATANQGSEATYESGFVIDKFPISRPNLTFSTLTVSNMSPEDSSIYLCSVVISGAGDQPQHFGDGTRLSIL.

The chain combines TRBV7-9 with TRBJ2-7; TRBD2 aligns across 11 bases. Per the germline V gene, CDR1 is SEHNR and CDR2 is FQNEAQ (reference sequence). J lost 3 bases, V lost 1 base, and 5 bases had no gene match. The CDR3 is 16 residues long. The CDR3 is CASSLGAGTSGYEQYF. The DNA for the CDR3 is TGTGCCAGCAGCTTAGGAGCCGGGACTAGCGGCTACGAGCAGTACTTC.

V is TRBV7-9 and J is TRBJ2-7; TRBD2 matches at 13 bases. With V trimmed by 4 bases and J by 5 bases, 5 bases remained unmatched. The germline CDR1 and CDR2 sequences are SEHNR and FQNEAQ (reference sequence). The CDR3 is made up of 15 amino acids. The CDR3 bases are TGTGCCAGCAGCTCAGGACTAGCGGGAGAACACGAGCAGTACTTC. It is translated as CASSSGLAGEHEQYF.

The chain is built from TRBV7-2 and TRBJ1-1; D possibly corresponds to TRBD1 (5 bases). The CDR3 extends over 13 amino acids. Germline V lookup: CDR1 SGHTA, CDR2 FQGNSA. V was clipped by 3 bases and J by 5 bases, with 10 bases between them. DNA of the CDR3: TGTGCCAGCAGCTTTGCTCAGGGTACTGAAGCTTTCTTT. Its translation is CASSFAQGTEAFF.

CDR3 amino acids: CASSSRLGVSTDTQYF. CDR3 bases: TGTGCCAGCAGCTCACGACTCGGGGTTTCCACAGATACGCAGTATTTT. V gene TRBV9 combines with J gene TRBJ2-3, with D perhaps matching TRBD2 (5 bases). The V and J ends lost 4 bases and 2 bases respectively, with 17 bases between them. The CDR3 extends over 16 amino acids. Germline CDR1 and CDR2: SGDLS and YYNGEE.

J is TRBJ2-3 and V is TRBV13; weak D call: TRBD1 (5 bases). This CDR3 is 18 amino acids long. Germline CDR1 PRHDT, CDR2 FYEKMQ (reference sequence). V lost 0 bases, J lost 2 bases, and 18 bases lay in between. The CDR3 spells CASSLGWAQQVHTDTQYF. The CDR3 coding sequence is TGTGCCAGCAGCTTAGGGTGGGCCCAACAGGTTCACACAGATACGCAGTATTTT.

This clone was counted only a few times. DNA of the CDR3: TGCGCCAGCAGCTCGGTACCCAACAATGAGCAGTTCTTC. This translates into CASSSVPNNEQFF. The V call is TRBV5-1, the J call TRBJ2-1; D not certain. The germline V and J ends were trimmed by 3 bases and 5 bases, with 9 bases remaining between them. CDR3 length: 13 amino acids. Germline loops: CDR1 SGHRS, CDR2 YFSETQ.

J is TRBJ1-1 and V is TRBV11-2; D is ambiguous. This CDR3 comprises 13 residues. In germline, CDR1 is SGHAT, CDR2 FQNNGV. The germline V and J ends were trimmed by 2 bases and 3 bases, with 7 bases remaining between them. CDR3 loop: CASSLYVHTEAFF. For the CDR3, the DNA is TGTGCCAGCAGCTTATACGTCCACACTGAAGCTTTCTTT.

CDR3 residues: CASSHPPTAGNEQFF. The CDR3 coding sequence is TGCGCCAGCAGCCATCCCCCGACCGCGGGGAATGAGCAGTTCTTC. The genes are TRBV4-1 and TRBJ2-1; D may be TRBD2 (6 bases). V lost 3 bases to trimming and J lost 7 bases, with 16 bases between them. The CDR3 is made up of 15 amino acids. The germline gives CDR1 MGHRA, CDR2 YSYEKL.

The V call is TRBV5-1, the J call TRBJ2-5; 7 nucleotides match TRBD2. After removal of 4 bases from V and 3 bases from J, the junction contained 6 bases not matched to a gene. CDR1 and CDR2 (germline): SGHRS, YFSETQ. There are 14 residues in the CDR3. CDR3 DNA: TGCGCCAGCAGCCTTAACGGGGGGAAAGAGACCCAGTACTTC. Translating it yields CASSLNGGKETQYF. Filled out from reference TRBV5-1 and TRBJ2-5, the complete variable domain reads KAGVTQTPRYLIKTRGQQVTLSCSPISGHRSVSWYQQTPGQGLQFLFEYFSETQRNKGNFPGRFSGRQFSNSRSEMNVSTLELGDSALYLCASSLNGGKETQYFGPGTRLLVL.

This CDR3 reads CASSPLKQRTYTF. As DNA, the CDR3 is TGTGCCAGCAGCCCGCTCAAACAGCGGACCTACACCTTC. The V gene is TRBV7-8, the J gene TRBJ1-2; no reliable D call. V was cut by 5 bases and J by 10 bases, with 17 bases left in between. This CDR3 is built from 13 residues. Looked up from germline, CDR1 is SGHVS and CDR2 is FQNEAQ.

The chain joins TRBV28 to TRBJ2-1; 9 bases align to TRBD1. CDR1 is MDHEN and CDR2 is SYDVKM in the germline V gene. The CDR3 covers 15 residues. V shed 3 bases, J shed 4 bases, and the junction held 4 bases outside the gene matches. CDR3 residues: CASSFVGTGYNEQFF. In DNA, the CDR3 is TGTGCCAGCAGTTTCGTCGGGACAGGGTACAATGAGCAGTTCTTC. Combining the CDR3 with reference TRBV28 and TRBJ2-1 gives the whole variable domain DVKVTQSSRYLVKRTGEKVFLECVQDMDHENMFWYRQDPGLGLRLIYFSYDVKMKEKGDIPEGYSVSREKKERFSLILESASTNQTSMYLCASSFVGTGYNEQFFGPGTRLTVL.

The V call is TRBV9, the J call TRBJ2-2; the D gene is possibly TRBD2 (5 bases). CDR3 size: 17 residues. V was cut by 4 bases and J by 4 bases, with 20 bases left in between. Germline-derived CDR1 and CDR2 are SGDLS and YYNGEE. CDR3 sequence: CASSPSLIRTSTGELFF. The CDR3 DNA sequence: TGTGCCAGCAGCCCCTCCCTGATCCGGACTTCCACCGGGGAGCTGTTTTTT.

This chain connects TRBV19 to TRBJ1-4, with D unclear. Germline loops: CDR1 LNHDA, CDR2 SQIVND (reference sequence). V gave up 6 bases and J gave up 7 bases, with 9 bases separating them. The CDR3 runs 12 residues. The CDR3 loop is CASSGRVEKLFF. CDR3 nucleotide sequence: TGTGCCAGTAGCGGTAGGGTTGAAAAACTGTTTTTT.

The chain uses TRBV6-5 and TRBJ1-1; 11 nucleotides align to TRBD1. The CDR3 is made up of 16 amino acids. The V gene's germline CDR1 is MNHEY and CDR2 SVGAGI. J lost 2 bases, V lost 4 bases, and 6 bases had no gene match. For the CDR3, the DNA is TGTGCCAGCAGTTGGACAGGGGGCAAATCAAACACTGAAGCTTTCTTT. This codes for CASSWTGGKSNTEAFF.

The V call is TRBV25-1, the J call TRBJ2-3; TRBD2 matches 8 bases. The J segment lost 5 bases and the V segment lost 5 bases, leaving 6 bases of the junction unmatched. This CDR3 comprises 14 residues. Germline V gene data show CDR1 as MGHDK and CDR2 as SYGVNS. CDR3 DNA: TGTGCCAGCAGTTCGCGGGAGGTAATAGATACGCAGTATTTT. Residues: CASSSREVIDTQYF.

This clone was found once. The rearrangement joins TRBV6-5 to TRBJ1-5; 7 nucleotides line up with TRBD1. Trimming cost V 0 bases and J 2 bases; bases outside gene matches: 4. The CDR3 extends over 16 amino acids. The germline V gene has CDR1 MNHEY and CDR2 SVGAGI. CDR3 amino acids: CASSYSRTGRNQPQHF. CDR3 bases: TGTGCCAGCAGTTACTCGAGGACAGGCCGCAATCAGCCCCAGCATTTT.

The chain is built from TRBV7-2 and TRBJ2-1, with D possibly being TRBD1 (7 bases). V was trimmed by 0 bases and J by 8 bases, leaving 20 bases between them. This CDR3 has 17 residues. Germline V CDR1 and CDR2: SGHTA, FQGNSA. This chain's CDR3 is CASSLAGGGASNDEQFF. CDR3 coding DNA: TGTGCCAGCAGCTTAGCTGGAGGGGGCGCAAGCAATGATGAGCAGTTCTTC.

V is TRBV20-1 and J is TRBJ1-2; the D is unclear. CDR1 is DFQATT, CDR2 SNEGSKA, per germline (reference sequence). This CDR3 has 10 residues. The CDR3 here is CTTDWDGYTF. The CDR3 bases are TGCACCACGGACTGGGATGGCTACACCTTC.

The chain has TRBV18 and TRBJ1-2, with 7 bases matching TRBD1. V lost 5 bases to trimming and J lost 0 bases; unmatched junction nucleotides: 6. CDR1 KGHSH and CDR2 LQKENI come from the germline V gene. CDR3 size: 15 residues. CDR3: CASSGGTETNYGYTF. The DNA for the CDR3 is TGTGCCAGCTCAGGCGGGACAGAAACTAACTATGGCTACACCTTC.

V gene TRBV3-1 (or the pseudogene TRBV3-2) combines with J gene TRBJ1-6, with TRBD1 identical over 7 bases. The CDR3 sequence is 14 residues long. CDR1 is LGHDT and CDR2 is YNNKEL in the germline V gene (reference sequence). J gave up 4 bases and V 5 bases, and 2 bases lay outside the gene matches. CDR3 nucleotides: TGTGCCAGCAGCAACAGGGGTTATAATTCACCCCTCCACTTT. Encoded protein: CASSNRGYNSPLHF.

The CDR3 region has the DNA TGCGCCAGCAGCTTTCCCCTTAAGGGGAGGATCCCGTATTCGTACTCTGGAAACACCATATATTTT. Translation: CASSFPLKGRIPYSYSGNTIYF. The chain carries TRBV5-1 and TRBJ1-3; TRBD1 might be the D (5 bases). Trimming removed 2 bases at V and 0 bases at J, with 30 bases between. This CDR3 contains 22 residues. The germline V gene encodes CDR1 SGHRS and CDR2 YFSETQ.

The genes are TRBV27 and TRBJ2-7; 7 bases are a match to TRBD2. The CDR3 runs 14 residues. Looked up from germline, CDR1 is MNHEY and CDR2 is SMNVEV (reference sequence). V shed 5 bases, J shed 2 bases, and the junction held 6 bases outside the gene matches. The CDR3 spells CASSPRGLAYEQYF. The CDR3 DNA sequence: TGTGCCAGCAGTCCCCGCGGACTAGCCTACGAGCAGTACTTC.

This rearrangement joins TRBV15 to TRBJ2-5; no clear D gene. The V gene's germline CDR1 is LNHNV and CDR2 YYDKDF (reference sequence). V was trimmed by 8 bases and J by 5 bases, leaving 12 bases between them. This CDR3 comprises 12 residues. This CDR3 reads CATSGRLETQYF. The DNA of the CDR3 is TGTGCCACCTCTGGCCGTTTGGAGACCCAGTACTTC.